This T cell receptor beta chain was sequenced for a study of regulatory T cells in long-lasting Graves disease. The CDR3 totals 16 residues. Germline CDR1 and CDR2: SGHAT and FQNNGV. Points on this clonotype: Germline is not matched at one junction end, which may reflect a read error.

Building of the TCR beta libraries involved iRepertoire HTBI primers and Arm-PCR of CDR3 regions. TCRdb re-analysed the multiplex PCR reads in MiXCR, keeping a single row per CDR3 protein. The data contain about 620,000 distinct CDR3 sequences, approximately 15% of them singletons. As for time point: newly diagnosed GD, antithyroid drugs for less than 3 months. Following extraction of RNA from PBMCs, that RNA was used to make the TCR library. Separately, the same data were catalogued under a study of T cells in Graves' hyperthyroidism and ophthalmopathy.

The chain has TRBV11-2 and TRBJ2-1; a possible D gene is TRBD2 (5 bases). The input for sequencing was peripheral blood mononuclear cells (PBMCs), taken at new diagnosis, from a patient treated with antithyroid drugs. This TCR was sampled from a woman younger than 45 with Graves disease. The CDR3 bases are TGCGCCAGCAGCCTAAGCTTAGGGAGACCCTACAATGAGCAGTTCTTC. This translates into CASSLSLGRPYNEQFF.